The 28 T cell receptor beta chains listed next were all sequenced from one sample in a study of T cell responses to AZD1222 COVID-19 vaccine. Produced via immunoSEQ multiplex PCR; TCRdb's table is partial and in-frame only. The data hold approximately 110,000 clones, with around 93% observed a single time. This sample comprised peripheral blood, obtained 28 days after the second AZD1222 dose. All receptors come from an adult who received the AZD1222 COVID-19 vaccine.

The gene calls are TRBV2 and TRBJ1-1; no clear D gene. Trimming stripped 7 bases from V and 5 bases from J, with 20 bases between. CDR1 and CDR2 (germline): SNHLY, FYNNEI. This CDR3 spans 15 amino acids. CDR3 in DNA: TGTGCCAGCAACCTTAGTGTCAGGAGGAAGACTGAAGCTTTCTTT. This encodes CASNLSVRRKTEAFF.

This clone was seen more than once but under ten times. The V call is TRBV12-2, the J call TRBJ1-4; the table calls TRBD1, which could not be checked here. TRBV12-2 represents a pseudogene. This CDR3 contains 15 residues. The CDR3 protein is CASRINDRDNEKLFF. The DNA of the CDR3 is TGTGCAAGTCGGATCAATGACAGGGATAATGAAAAACTGTTTTTT.

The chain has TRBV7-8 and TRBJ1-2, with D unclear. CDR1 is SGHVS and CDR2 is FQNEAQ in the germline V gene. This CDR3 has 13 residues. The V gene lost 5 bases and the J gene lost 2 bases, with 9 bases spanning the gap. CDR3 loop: CASSEHRNYGYTF. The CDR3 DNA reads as TGTGCCAGCAGCGAACATAGAAACTATGGCTACACCTTC. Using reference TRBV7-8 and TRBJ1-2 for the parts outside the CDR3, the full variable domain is GAGVSQSPRYKVAKRGQDVALRCDPISGHVSLFWYQQALGQGPEFLTYFQNEAQLDKSGLPSDRFFAERPEGSVSTLKIQRTQQEDSAVYLCASSEHRNYGYTFGSGTRLTVV.

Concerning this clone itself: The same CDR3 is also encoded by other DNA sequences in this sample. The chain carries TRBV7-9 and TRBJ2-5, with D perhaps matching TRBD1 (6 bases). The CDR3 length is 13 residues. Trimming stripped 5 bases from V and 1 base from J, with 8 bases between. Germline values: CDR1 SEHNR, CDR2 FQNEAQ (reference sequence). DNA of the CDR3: TGTGCCAGCAGCCGGGACATCCAAGAGACCCAGTACTTC. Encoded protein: CASSRDIQETQYF.

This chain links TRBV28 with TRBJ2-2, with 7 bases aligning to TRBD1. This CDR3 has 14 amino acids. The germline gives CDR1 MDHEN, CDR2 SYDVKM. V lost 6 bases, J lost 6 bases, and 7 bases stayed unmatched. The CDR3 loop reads CASRDTGAAGELFF. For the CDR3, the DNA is TGTGCCAGCAGAGATACAGGGGCGGCCGGGGAGCTGTTTTTT.

The DNA of the CDR3 is TGTGCCATCAGTGAAGGAGGAAAAACAGGGGCGAATATCTACGAGCAGTACTTC. Translating it yields CAISEGGKTGANIYEQYF. The chain recombines TRBV10-3 with TRBJ2-7, with 7 bases fitting TRBD1. The length of the CDR3 is 18 residues. Germline values: CDR1 ENHRY, CDR2 SYGVKD. J gave up 3 bases and V 3 bases, and 17 bases lay outside the gene matches.

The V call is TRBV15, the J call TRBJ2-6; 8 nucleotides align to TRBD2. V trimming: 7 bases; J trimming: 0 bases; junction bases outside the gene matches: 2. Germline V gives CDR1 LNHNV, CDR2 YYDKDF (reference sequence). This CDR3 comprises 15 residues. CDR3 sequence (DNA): TGTGCCACCAATAGCGGGGTCTCTGGGGCCAACGTCCTGACTTTC. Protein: CATNSGVSGANVLTF.

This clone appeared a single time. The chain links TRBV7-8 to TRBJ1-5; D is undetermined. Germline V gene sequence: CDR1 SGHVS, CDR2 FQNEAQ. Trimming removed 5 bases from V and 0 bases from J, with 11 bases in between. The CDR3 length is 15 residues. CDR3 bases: TGTGCCAGCAGCCTTGGGTGGCCTAGCAATCAGCCCCAGCATTTT. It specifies CASSLGWPSNQPQHF.

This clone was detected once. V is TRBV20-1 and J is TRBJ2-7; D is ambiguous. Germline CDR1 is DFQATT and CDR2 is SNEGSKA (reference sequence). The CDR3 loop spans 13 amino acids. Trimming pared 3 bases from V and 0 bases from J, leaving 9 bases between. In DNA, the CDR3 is TGCAGTGCTAGTCGCGGTCGCTCCTACGAGCAGTACTTC. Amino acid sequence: CSASRGRSYEQYF.

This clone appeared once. CDR3 DNA: TGTGCCAGTAGTATAGCAGCGACCCTCTCTGGGGCCAACGTCCTGACTTTC. Encoded protein: CASSIAATLSGANVLTF. This chain connects TRBV19 to TRBJ2-6; D remains ambiguous. This CDR3 is 17 amino acids long. Germline assignment: CDR1 LNHDA and CDR2 SQIVND (reference sequence). V was shortened by 1 base and J by 0 bases, with 10 bases between the two germline ends.

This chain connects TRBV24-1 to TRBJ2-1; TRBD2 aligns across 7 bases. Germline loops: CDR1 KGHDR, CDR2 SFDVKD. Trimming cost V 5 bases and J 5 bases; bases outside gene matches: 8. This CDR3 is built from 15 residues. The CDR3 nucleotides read TGTGCCACCAGTGTGAGAGGCCTAGCGGACAATGAGCAGTTCTTC. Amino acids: CATSVRGLADNEQFF.

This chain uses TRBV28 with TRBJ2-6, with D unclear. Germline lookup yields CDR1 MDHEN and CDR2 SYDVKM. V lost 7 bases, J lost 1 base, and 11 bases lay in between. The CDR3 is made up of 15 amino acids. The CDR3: CASNPPGSGANVLTF. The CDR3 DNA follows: TGTGCCAGCAACCCCCCCGGATCTGGGGCCAACGTCCTGACTTTC.

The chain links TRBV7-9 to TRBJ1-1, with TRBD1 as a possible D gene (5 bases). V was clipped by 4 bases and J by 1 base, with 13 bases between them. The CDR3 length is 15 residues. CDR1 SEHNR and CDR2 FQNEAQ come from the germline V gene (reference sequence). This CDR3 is CASSSSLTENTEAFF. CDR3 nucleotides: TGTGCCAGCAGCTCAAGCCTGACAGAGAACACTGAAGCTTTCTTT.

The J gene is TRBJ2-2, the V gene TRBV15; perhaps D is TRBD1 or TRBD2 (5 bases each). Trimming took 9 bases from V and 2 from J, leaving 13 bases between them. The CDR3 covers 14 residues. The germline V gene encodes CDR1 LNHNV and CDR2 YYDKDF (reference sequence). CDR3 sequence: CATGVGPNTGELFF. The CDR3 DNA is TGTGCCACTGGAGTGGGACCCAACACCGGGGAGCTGTTTTTT.

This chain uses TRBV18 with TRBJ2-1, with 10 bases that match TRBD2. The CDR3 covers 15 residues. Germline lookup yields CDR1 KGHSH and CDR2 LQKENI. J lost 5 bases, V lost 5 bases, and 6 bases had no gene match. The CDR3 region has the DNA TGTGCCAGCTCAGCAGCGGGAGGGCCCCACAATGAGCAGTTCTTC. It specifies CASSAAGGPHNEQFF.

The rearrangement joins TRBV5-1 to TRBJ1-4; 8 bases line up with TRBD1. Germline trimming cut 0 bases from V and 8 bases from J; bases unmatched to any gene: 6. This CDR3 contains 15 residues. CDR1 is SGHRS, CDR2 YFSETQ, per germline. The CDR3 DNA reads TGCGCCAGCAGCTTGGACGGGACAGGTGGGGAAAAACTGTTTTTT. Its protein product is CASSLDGTGGEKLFF.

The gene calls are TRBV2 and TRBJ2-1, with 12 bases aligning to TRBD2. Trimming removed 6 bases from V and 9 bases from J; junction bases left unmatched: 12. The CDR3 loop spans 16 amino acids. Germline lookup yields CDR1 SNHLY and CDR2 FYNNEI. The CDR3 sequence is CASRRTSGVRSGEQFF. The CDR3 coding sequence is TGTGCCAGCAGGAGGACTAGCGGGGTCCGTTCGGGTGAGCAGTTCTTC.

The CDR3 nucleotides are TGCGCCAGCCTCAGGGCCCTGACCGGGACTAGCGCAAACAATGAGCAGTTCTTC. Protein: CASLRALTGTSANNEQFF. The chain carries TRBV10-2 and TRBJ2-1; TRBD2 matches at 10 bases. The V gene's germline CDR1 is WSHSY and CDR2 SAAADI. V lost 8 bases, J lost 5 bases, and 18 bases stayed unmatched. The CDR3 sequence is 18 residues long.

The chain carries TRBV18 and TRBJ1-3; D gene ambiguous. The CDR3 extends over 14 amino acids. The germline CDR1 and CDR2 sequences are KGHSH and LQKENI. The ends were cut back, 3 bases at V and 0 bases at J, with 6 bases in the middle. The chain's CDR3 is CASSPLISGNTIYF. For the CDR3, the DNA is TGTGCCAGCTCACCCCTAATCTCTGGAAACACCATATATTTT.

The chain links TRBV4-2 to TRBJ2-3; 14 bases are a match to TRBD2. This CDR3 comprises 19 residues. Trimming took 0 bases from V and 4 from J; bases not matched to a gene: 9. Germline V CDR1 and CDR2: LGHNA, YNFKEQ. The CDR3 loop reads CASSQDRSTSGGAPDTQYF. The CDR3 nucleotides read TGTGCCAGCAGCCAAGATCGGTCGACTAGCGGGGGGGCCCCAGATACGCAGTATTTT.

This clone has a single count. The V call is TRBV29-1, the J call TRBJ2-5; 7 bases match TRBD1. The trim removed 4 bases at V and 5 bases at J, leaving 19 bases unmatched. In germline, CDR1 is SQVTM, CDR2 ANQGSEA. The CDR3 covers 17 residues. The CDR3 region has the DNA TGCAGCGTTGGAGGTCCGGGACAGAAGGCTCGAGGGGAGACCCAGTACTTC. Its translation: CSVGGPGQKARGETQYF.

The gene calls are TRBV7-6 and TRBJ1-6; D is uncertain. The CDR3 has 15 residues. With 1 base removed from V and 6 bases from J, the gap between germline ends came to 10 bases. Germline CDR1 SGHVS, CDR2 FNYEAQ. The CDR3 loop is CASSLDPAVNSPLHF. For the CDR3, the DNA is TGTGCCAGCAGCTTAGATCCCGCGGTTAATTCACCCCTCCACTTT.

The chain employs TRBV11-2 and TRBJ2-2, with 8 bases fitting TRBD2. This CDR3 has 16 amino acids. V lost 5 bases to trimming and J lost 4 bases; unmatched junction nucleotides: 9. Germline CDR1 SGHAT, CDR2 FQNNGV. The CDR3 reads CASSEAGAGLTGELFF. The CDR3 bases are TGTGCCAGCAGCGAAGCGGGGGCAGGGCTCACCGGGGAGCTGTTTTTT. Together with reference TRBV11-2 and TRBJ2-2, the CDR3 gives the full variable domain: EAGVAQSPRYKIIEKRQSVAFWCNPISGHATLYWYQQILGQGPKLLIQFQNNGVVDDSQLPKDRFSAERLKGVDSTLKIQPAKLEDSAVYLCASSEAGAGLTGELFFGEGSRLTVL.

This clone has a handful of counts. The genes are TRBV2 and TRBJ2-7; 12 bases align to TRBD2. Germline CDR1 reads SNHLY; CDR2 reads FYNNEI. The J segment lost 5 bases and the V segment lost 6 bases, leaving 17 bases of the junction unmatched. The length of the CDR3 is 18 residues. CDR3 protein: CASSAWPSGRATGHEQYF. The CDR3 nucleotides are TGTGCCAGCAGCGCCTGGCCTAGCGGGAGGGCCACGGGCCACGAGCAGTACTTC.

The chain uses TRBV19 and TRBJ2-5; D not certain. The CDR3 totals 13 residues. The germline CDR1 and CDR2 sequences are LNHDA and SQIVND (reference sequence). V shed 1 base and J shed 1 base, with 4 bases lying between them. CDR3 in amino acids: CASSIGGQETQYF. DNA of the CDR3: TGTGCCAGTAGTATAGGGGGCCAAGAGACCCAGTACTTC.

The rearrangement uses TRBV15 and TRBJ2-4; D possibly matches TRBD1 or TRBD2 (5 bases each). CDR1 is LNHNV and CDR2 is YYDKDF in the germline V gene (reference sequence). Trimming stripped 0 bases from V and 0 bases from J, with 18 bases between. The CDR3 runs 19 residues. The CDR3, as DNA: TGTGCCACCAGCAGAGAAGGAGAGGGGACCTCCCTAGCCAAAAACATTCAGTACTTC. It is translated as CATSREGEGTSLAKNIQYF.

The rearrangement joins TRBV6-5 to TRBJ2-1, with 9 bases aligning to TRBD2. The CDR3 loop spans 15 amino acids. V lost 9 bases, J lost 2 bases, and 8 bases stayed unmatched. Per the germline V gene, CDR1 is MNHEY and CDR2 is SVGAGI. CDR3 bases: TGTGCCAGTAGCACGGCGGGAGGGCCCTACAATGAGCAGTTCTTC. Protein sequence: CASSTAGGPYNEQFF.

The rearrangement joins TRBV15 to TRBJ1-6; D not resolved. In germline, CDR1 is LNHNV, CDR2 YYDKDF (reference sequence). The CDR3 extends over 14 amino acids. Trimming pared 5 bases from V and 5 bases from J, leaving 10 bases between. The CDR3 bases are TGTGCCACCAGCGTAAGCCCTCATAATTCACCCCTCCACTTT. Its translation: CATSVSPHNSPLHF.